These 2 T cell receptor beta chains share one sample of origin, sequenced in a study of CD8+ T cells in alopecia areata. Reverse transcribed after extraction, RNA yielded cDNA as the sequencing template. The data were produced by immunoSEQ multiplex PCR, yet TCRdb's version contains in-frame clones alone and is incomplete. The top ten clones hold 0.69% of a sample with over 150,000 clones, around 56% of them seen once. As for treatment: oral pan-JAK inhibitor, 5-10 mg twice daily. Sequences were derived from CD4+ T cells sorted from blood, sampled at week 4, from a patient treated with tofacitinib. The receptors originated from a human donor with alopecia areata.

A few counts support this clone. The gene calls are TRBV18 and TRBJ2-7; D may be TRBD2 (5 bases). CDR1 is KGHSH, CDR2 LQKENI, per germline. V was trimmed by 4 bases and J by 0 bases, leaving 16 bases between them. This CDR3 is 16 amino acids long. DNA for the CDR3: TGTGCCAGCTCACGGAATGATTTGGGGAGCTCCTACGAGCAGTACTTC. It translates to CASSRNDLGSSYEQYF.

This clone was counted a few times. The chain carries TRBV29-1 and TRBJ2-1; the D is unclear. The germline V gene has CDR1 SQVTM and CDR2 ANQGSEA. There are 14 residues in the CDR3. With 4 bases removed from V and 10 bases from J, the gap between germline ends came to 20 bases. The CDR3 sequence is CSVGSQAGEFEQFF. The CDR3 region has the DNA TGCAGCGTTGGTTCCCAGGCCGGAGAGTTCGAGCAGTTCTTC.